This T cell receptor (beta chain) was identified in a study of T cells in Graves' hyperthyroidism and ophthalmopathy. This clonotype was seen repeatedly, ten times or more. Researchers amplified the TCR beta CDR3 regions from RNA transcripts. HTBI primers drove first-round RT-PCR of the TCR CDR3. MiXCR, applied by TCRdb to the multiplex PCR reads, yields one record per CDR3 protein. Of about 740,000 distinct CDR3 sequences detected, 13% to 15% appear once; the ten largest clones hold about 9.4%. Germline values: CDR1 SNHLY, CDR2 FYNNEI. V was trimmed by 4 bases and J by 2 bases, leaving 8 bases between them. CDR3 length equals 13 residues.

Source material: blood. The TCR sequence derives from a woman aged 18-35 years with Graves' hyperthyroidism. The rearrangement uses TRBV2 and TRBJ2-5; D is unresolved. The CDR3 DNA follows: TGTGCCAGCAGTGGGCGTTCGCAAGAGACCCAGTACTTC. Translated: CASSGRSQETQYF. Full variable domain (outside the CDR3, taken from reference TRBV2 and TRBJ2-5): EPEVTQTPSHQVTQMGQEVILRCVPISNHLYFYWYRQILGQKVEFLVSFYNNEISEKSEIFDDQFSVERPDGSNFTLKIRSTKLEDSAMYFCASSGRSQETQYFGPGTRLLVL.